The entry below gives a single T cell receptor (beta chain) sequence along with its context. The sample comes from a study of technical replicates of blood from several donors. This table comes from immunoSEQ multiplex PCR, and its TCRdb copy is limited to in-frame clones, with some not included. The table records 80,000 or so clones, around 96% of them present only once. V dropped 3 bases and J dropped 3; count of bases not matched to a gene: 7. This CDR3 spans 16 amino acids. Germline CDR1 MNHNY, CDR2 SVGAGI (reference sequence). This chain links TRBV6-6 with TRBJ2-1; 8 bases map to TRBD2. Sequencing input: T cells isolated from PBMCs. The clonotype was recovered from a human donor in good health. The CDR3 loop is CASSYFTSGLYNEQFF. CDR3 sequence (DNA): TGTGCCAGCAGTTATTTTACTAGCGGCCTCTACAATGAGCAGTTCTTC.